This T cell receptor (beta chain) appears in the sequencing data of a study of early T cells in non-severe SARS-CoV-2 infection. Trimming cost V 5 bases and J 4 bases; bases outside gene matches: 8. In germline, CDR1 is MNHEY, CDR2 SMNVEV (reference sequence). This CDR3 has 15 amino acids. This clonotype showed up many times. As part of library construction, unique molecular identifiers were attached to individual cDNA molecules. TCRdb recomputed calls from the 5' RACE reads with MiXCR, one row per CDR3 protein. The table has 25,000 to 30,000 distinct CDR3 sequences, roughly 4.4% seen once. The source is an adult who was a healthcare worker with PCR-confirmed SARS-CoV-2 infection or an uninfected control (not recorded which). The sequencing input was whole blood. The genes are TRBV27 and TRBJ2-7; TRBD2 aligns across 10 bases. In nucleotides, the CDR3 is TGTGCCAGCAGTGTAACTAGCGGGATTCGGTACGAGCAGTACTTC. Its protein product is CASSVTSGIRYEQYF.